A single T cell receptor beta chain is shown here with its context. This specimen belongs to a study of blood T cell repertoires in COVID-19. The overall study: Samples representing acute and convalescent COVID-19 were sourced from the United States, Italy and Spain. T cells, B-cell-depleted T cells, or PBMCs supplied cDNA or gDNA.

Authors' methods: Amplification of reference gene primers provided the estimated nucleated cell counts. Repertoires were generated with immunoSEQ multiplex PCR, while TCRdb's copy carries only in-frame clones and drops some. That table is the source of V, J and clone size, and D and trimming were worked out from the DNA. The sample shows 270,000 or so clones, 90% of them seen only once. The receptor was isolated from a woman in her twenties or thirties with acute COVID-19. Sequencing used PBMCs or T cells enriched from blood (not recorded which).

CDR3 residues: CASRDVQGVGYTF. The CDR3, as DNA: TGTGCCAGCCGCGACGTCCAGGGCGTGGGCTACACCTTC. The gene calls are TRBV2 and TRBJ1-2; TRBD1 might be the D (5 bases). V was cut by 8 bases and J by 8 bases, with 18 bases left in between. The CDR3 length is 13 residues. CDR1 and CDR2 (germline): SNHLY, FYNNEI.